Presented here are 15 T cell receptor beta chains from one specimen sequenced in a study of siplizumab effects on memory and regulatory T cells. Assay used: immunoSEQ multiplex PCR; TCRdb lists only in-frame clones, some missing. The top ten hold 1% to 1.5% of the sample, which has some 97,000 clones, 94% seen once. The specimen sequenced was non-Treg CD4+ T cells sorted from blood. These receptors were collected from a human donor in good health.

The chain carries TRBV5-1 and TRBJ2-1, with D possibly called TRBD1 or TRBD2 (6 bases each). V was shortened by 0 bases and J by 8 bases, with 9 bases between the two germline ends. The CDR3 consists of 13 residues. Germline V gene data show CDR1 as SGHRS and CDR2 as YFSETQ. The CDR3 DNA sequence: TGCGCCAGCAGCTTGGAGGGGGGTGATGAGCAGTTCTTC. Its translation: CASSLEGGDEQFF. The variable domain in full, completed from reference TRBV5-1 and TRBJ2-1, reads KAGVTQTPRYLIKTRGQQVTLSCSPISGHRSVSWYQQTPGQGLQFLFEYFSETQRNKGNFPGRFSGRQFSNSRSEMNVSTLELGDSALYLCASSLEGGDEQFFGPGTRLTVL.

V gene TRBV29-1 combines with J gene TRBJ1-3, with D hard to call. V lost 5 bases and J 0 bases, leaving 11 bases between the germline ends. Germline lookup yields CDR1 SQVTM and CDR2 ANQGSEA. CDR3 size: 14 residues. CDR3 bases: TGCAGCGTTCCGGCTGAAGGCTCTGGAAACACCATATATTTT. Protein product: CSVPAEGSGNTIYF.

This rearrangement joins TRBV6-5 to TRBJ2-7; 7 bases match TRBD2. CDR3 length: 15 residues. Germline CDR1 reads MNHEY; CDR2 reads SVGAGI. Trimming cost V 6 bases and J 1 base; bases outside gene matches: 9. The CDR3 sequence: CASSYDGAGSYEQYF. For the CDR3, the DNA is TGTGCCAGCAGCTACGATGGAGCGGGATCCTACGAGCAGTACTTC.

The chain has TRBV5-1 and TRBJ1-1, with unresolved D. The germline CDR1 and CDR2 sequences are SGHRS and YFSETQ. The CDR3 totals 15 residues. The ends were cut back, 3 bases at V and 5 bases at J, with 17 bases in the middle. CDR3 protein: CASSYSQTEDTEAFF. As DNA, the CDR3 is TGCGCCAGCAGCTATTCCCAGACTGAGGATACTGAAGCTTTCTTT.

This chain connects TRBV28 to TRBJ1-2, with 7 bases identical to TRBD1. The CDR3 runs 14 residues. The germline CDR1 and CDR2 sequences are MDHEN and SYDVKM. V dropped 6 bases and J dropped 0; count of bases not matched to a gene: 4. This chain's CDR3 is CASRMTGSNYGYTF. In DNA, the CDR3 is TGTGCCAGCAGAATGACAGGGTCTAACTATGGCTACACCTTC.

The rearrangement links TRBV5-1 to TRBJ2-7, with D possibly being TRBD1 (5 bases). V gave up 5 bases and J gave up 7 bases, with 16 bases separating them. From germline, CDR1 is SGHRS and CDR2 YFSETQ. The CDR3 runs 13 residues. This CDR3 is CASSPAQGIEQYF. CDR3 bases: TGCGCCAGCAGTCCAGCTCAGGGAATTGAGCAGTACTTC. Using reference TRBV5-1 and TRBJ2-7 for the parts outside the CDR3, the full variable domain is KAGVTQTPRYLIKTRGQQVTLSCSPISGHRSVSWYQQTPGQGLQFLFEYFSETQRNKGNFPGRFSGRQFSNSRSEMNVSTLELGDSALYLCASSPAQGIEQYFGPGTRLTVT.

The chain links TRBV25-1 to TRBJ2-7, with D unresolved. The CDR3 is 14 residues long. The V end was cut by 1 base, the J end by 1 base, with 8 bases between. CDR1 and CDR2 (germline): MGHDK, SYGVNS. The CDR3 spells CASSESDISYEQYF. The CDR3 nucleotides read TGTGCCAGCAGTGAATCAGACATTTCCTACGAGCAGTACTTC.

The chain links TRBV2 to TRBJ2-1; D possibly corresponds to TRBD2 (6 bases). CDR3 length: 15 residues. With 6 bases removed from V and 6 bases from J, the gap between germline ends came to 18 bases. The germline V gene encodes CDR1 SNHLY and CDR2 FYNNEI. The CDR3 DNA sequence: TGTGCCAGCAGAAGACCGGGACCTAGCGCCAATGAGCAGTTCTTC. This sequence encodes CASRRPGPSANEQFF.

CDR3 residues: CASSLEAIYEQYF. The CDR3 DNA is TGTGCCAGCAGCTTAGAGGCGATCTACGAGCAGTACTTC. The chain joins TRBV7-9 to TRBJ2-7; D is ambiguous. CDR1 is SEHNR, CDR2 FQNEAQ, per germline (reference sequence). CDR3 length: 13 amino acids. Trimming took 1 base from V and 3 from J, leaving 7 bases between them.

V gene TRBV11-2 combines with J gene TRBJ2-1, with D perhaps TRBD2 (6 bases). Germline V CDR1 and CDR2: SGHAT, FQNNGV. The CDR3 consists of 16 residues. V lost 5 bases and J 7 bases, leaving 21 bases between the germline ends. The CDR3 bases are TGTGCCAGCAGCATACTAGCCAAGCAGGTAGGAAATGAGCAGTTCTTC. Residues: CASSILAKQVGNEQFF.

The J gene is TRBJ2-3, the V gene TRBV11-2; 11 bases are a match to TRBD2. The CDR3 sequence is 15 residues long. Germline V gives CDR1 SGHAT, CDR2 FQNNGV. V lost 5 bases to trimming and J lost 4 bases; unmatched junction nucleotides: 5. The CDR3 region is CASSTSGSVPDTQYF. The CDR3 DNA reads TGTGCCAGCAGCACTAGCGGGAGTGTCCCAGATACGCAGTATTTT.

The chain links TRBV10-2 to TRBJ2-5; perhaps TRBD1 as D (7 bases). This CDR3 spans 14 amino acids. Between the trimmed V and J ends, which lost 7 bases and 4 bases, there was a span of 16 bases. Per germline, CDR1 WSHSY and CDR2 SAAADI. The CDR3 nucleotides are TGCGCCAGCATGGGGGGCAGGGGGGCAGAGACCCAGTACTTC. Encoded protein: CASMGGRGAETQYF.

The chain carries TRBV6-1 and TRBJ2-7; D might be TRBD2 (5 bases). This CDR3 spans 14 amino acids. V shed 7 bases and J shed 1 base, with 14 bases lying between them. The germline gives CDR1 MNHNS, CDR2 SASEGT. In DNA, the CDR3 is TGTGCCAGCATCCAGAACGGGAAGTCCTACGAGCAGTACTTC. It yields the protein CASIQNGKSYEQYF.

The genes are TRBV5-1 and TRBJ2-1; D is possibly TRBD2 (6 bases). V was trimmed by 0 bases and J by 4 bases, leaving 14 bases between them. Germline loops: CDR1 SGHRS, CDR2 YFSETQ. The CDR3 runs 16 residues. For the CDR3, the DNA is TGCGCCAGCAGCTTGGCCATCGGGAGCCTTTACAATGAGCAGTTCTTC. Its translation is CASSLAIGSLYNEQFF.

The chain joins TRBV2 to TRBJ2-7; a possible D gene is TRBD1 (6 bases). This CDR3 is 13 amino acids long. Trimming took 6 bases from V and 4 from J, leaving 13 bases between them. Germline V CDR1 and CDR2: SNHLY, FYNNEI. The CDR3 DNA reads TGTGCCAGCAGCGAGGACAGAATTTACGAGCAGTACTTC. Translation: CASSEDRIYEQYF.